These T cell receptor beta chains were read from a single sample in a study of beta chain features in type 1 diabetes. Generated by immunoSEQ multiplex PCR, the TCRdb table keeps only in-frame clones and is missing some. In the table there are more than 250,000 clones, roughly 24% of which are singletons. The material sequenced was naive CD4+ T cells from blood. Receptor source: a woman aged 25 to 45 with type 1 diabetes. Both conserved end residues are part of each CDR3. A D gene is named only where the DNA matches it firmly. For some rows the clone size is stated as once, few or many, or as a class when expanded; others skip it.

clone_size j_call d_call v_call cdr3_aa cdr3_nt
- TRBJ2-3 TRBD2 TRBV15 CATIRLAGATDTQYF TGTGCCACGATAAGACTAGCGGGAGCAACAGATACGCAGTATTTT
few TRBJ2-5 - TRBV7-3 CASSLTSDQETQYF TGTGCCAGCAGCTTAACGTCAGATCAAGAGACCCAGTACTTC
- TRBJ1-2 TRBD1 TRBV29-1 CSAPGQGAFGYTF TGCAGCGCACCGGGACAGGGGGCGTTTGGCTACACCTTC
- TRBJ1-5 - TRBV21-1 CASFQGWPQHF TGTGCCAGCTTCCAGGGGTGGCCCCAGCATTTT
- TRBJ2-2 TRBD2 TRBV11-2 CASLPGLGGTGELFF TGTGCCAGCCTACCGGGACTAGGTGGCACCGGGGAGCTGTTTTTT
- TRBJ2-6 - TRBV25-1 CASSIQGSGANVLTF TGTGCCAGCAGTATTCAGGGGAGCGGGGCCAACGTCCTGACTTTC
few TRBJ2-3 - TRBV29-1 CSVGARATDTQYF TGCAGCGTTGGAGCCAGGGCCACAGATACGCAGTATTTT
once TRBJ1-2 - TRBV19 CASSTQGDYGYTF TGTGCCAGTAGTACACAGGGCGACTATGGCTACACCTTC
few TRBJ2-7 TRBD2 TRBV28 CASISGLAGGELSYEQYF TGTGCCAGCATCTCGGGACTAGCGGGAGGAGAATTGTCCTACGAGCAGTACTTC
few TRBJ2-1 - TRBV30 CAWSLGQNYNEQFF TGTGCCTGGAGTCTCGGACAGAACTACAATGAGCAGTTCTTC
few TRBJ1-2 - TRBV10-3 CAISERGDGYTF TGTGCCATCAGTGAAAGAGGAGATGGCTACACCTTC
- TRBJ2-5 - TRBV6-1 CASSVAASLEETQYF TGTGCCAGCAGTGTTGCAGCTAGCTTAGAAGAGACCCAGTACTTC
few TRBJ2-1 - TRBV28 CASSPRGKQFF TGTGCCAGCAGCCCCCGTGGCAAGCAGTTCTTC
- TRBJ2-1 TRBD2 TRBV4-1 CASSPTTSGSSDEQFF TGCGCCAGCAGCCCGACAACTAGCGGGAGCAGCGATGAGCAGTTCTTC
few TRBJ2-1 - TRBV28 CASSASAAGEFF TGTGCCAGCAGTGCCTCAGCGGCCGGGGAGTTCTTC
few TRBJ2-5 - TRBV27 CASSLRLAGRETQYF TGTGCCAGCAGTTTACGTCTGGCGGGAAGAGAGACCCAGTACTTC
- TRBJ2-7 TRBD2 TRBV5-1 CASSQAGGPREQYF TGCGCCAGCAGCCAAGCGGGAGGGCCAAGGGAGCAGTACTTC
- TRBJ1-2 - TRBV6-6 CASSEQATGYTF TGTGCCAGCAGCGAACAGGCGACTGGCTACACCTTC
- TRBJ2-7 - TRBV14 CASSQAGTSWYF TGTGCCAGCAGCCAAGCCGGGACATCATGGTACTTC
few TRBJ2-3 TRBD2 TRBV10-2 CASHASGSRADTQYF TGCGCCAGCCACGCTAGCGGGAGTCGAGCAGATACGCAGTATTTT
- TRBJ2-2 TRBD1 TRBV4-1 CASSPKQGLNTGELFF TGCGCCAGCAGCCCAAAACAGGGGCTCAACACCGGGGAGCTGTTTTTT
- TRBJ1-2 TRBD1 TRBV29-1 CSVLGQGFGYGYTF TGCAGCGTTCTGGGACAGGGGTTCGGCTATGGCTACACCTTC
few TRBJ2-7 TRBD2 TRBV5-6 CASRAPGLAGGEQYF TGTGCCAGCAGAGCCCCGGGACTAGCGGGAGGCGAGCAGTACTTC
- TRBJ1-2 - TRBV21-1 CASSIQGSSF TGTGCCAGCAGCATACAGGGCTCTTCCTTC
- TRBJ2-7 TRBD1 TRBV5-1 CASSSGLTGFDEQYF TGCGCCAGCAGCTCCGGGTTGACAGGGTTCGACGAGCAGTACTTC
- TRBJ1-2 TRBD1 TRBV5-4 CASSLVGTDYGYTF TGTGCCAGCAGCTTGGTTGGGACAGACTATGGCTACACCTTC
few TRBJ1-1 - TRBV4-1 CASSRDRVFFGTEAFF -
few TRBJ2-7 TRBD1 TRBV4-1 CASSQESTRQGNEQYF TGCGCCAGCAGCCAAGAATCGACGAGACAGGGTAACGAGCAGTACTTC
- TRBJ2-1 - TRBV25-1 CASSDPGLTTNEQFF TGTGCCAGCAGTGATCCGGGACTTACAACCAATGAGCAGTTCTTC
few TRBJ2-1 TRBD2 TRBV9 CASSVGSSGRNEQFF TGTGCCAGCAGCGTAGGTAGTAGCGGGAGGAATGAGCAGTTCTTC
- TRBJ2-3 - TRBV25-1 CASSEHGATDTQYF TGTGCCAGCAGTGAACACGGAGCCACAGATACGCAGTATTTT
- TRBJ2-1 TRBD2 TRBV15 CATSTGTSGYNEQFF TGTGCCACCAGCACAGGGACTAGCGGCTACAATGAGCAGTTCTTC
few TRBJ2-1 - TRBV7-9 CASSPRGDEQFF TGTGCCAGCAGCCCCAGGGGGGATGAGCAGTTCTTC
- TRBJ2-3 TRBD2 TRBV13 CASSLPGRARWNTQYF TGTGCCAGCAGCTTACCCGGGAGGGCCCGATGGAATACGCAGTATTTT
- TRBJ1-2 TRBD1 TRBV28 CARGDRANYGYTF TGTGCCAGAGGGGACAGGGCAAACTATGGCTACACCTTC